These 17 T cell receptor beta chains share one sample of origin, sequenced in a study of early T cells in non-severe SARS-CoV-2 infection. One entry per CDR3 protein results from TCRdb running MiXCR on the 5' RACE reads. The sample lists about 55,000 distinct CDR3 sequences, 9.5% to 15% occurring once. The sequenced sample was whole blood. These receptors all stem from an adult who was a healthcare worker with PCR-confirmed SARS-CoV-2 infection or an uninfected control (not recorded which).

This clonotype was observed at least ten times. This rearrangement joins TRBV5-1 to TRBJ2-3; maybe TRBD2 (7 bases). Germline CDR1 and CDR2: SGHRS and YFSETQ. Trimming pared 2 bases from V and 2 bases from J, leaving 21 bases between. This CDR3 comprises 18 residues. The CDR3, as DNA: TGCGCCAGCAGCTTCGGAACTGGAGGGGGAGGGATCACAGATACGCAGTATTTT. It specifies CASSFGTGGGGITDTQYF.

The chain recombines TRBV28 with TRBJ2-1, with TRBD2 identical over 8 bases. The CDR3 spans 14 residues. The V gene end was trimmed by 6 bases and the J gene end by 6 bases; junction bases not matched to a gene: 7. Germline CDR1 and CDR2: MDHEN and SYDVKM. CDR3: CASSRSGAGNEQFF. CDR3 nucleotides: TGTGCCAGCAGCCGTAGCGGGGCGGGCAATGAGCAGTTCTTC.

The V call is TRBV5-4, the J call TRBJ2-2; the D gene is possibly TRBD1 (5 bases). Germline loops: CDR1 SGHNT, CDR2 YYREEE (reference sequence). V was shortened by 5 bases and J by 2 bases, with 13 bases between the two germline ends. CDR3 length: 15 amino acids. CDR3 DNA sequence: TGTGCCAGCAGTTCCGAAGGGGTCAACACCGGGGAGCTGTTTTTT. Translation gives CASSSEGVNTGELFF.

V usage is TRBV2 and J usage is TRBJ1-6, with 8 positions matching TRBD1. Germline V lookup: CDR1 SNHLY, CDR2 FYNNEI. The CDR3 is 16 residues long. Losses at the gene ends were 7 bases for V and 5 bases for J; bases not matched to a gene: 10. This CDR3 is CASKGTGSFDNSPLHF. As DNA, the CDR3 is TGTGCCAGCAAGGGGACAGGCAGTTTCGATAATTCACCCCTCCACTTT. Combining the CDR3 with reference TRBV2 and TRBJ1-6 gives the whole variable domain EPEVTQTPSHQVTQMGQEVILRCVPISNHLYFYWYRQILGQKVEFLVSFYNNEISEKSEIFDDQFSVERPDGSNFTLKIRSTKLEDSAMYFCASKGTGSFDNSPLHFGNGTRLTVT.

This clonotype has just one count. CDR3 sequence reads: CASSLDTSAGQETQYF. CDR3 DNA sequence: TGCGCCAGCAGCTTGGATACTAGCGCGGGACAAGAGACCCAGTACTTC. V and J are TRBV5-1 and TRBJ2-5, with 7 bases aligning to TRBD2. This CDR3 is built from 16 residues. J gave up 2 bases and V 0 bases, and 7 bases lay outside the gene matches. CDR1 is SGHRS, CDR2 YFSETQ, per germline. Using reference TRBV5-1 and TRBJ2-5 for the parts outside the CDR3, the full variable domain is KAGVTQTPRYLIKTRGQQVTLSCSPISGHRSVSWYQQTPGQGLQFLFEYFSETQRNKGNFPGRFSGRQFSNSRSEMNVSTLELGDSALYLCASSLDTSAGQETQYFGPGTRLLVL.

In its sample, this clonotype was seen many times. The J gene is TRBJ1-2, the V gene TRBV28, with 7 bases aligning to TRBD1. The germline V gene encodes CDR1 MDHEN and CDR2 SYDVKM. The CDR3 loop spans 14 amino acids. The V gene end was trimmed by 5 bases and the J gene end by 3 bases; junction bases not matched to a gene: 6. The CDR3 sequence: CASSAHRGDYGYTF. The CDR3 nucleotides read TGTGCCAGCAGTGCCCACAGGGGAGACTATGGCTACACCTTC.

Ten or more counts support this clonotype. V is TRBV15 and J is TRBJ2-6; no clear D gene. CDR3 length: 16 amino acids. V shed 0 bases and J shed 1 base, with 7 bases lying between them. Germline V gives CDR1 LNHNV, CDR2 YYDKDF (reference sequence). The CDR3 region is CATSRDTGSGANVLTF. For the CDR3, the DNA is TGTGCCACCAGCAGAGATACGGGTTCTGGGGCCAACGTCCTGACTTTC.

This clonotype was recorded at least ten times. At one end, the junction sequence differs from germline, possibly due to a read error. This rearrangement joins TRBV2 to TRBJ2-7; D may be TRBD2 (5 bases). CDR3 length: 15 amino acids. Germline V CDR1 and CDR2: SNHLY, FYNNEI. The CDR3 loop is CASSEGRGTLYVQYF. Written as DNA, the CDR3 is TGTGCCAGCAGTGAAGGACGGGGAACACTCTACGTGCAGTACTTC. Supplemented by reference TRBV2 and TRBJ2-7, the full variable domain reads EPEVTQTPSHQVTQMGQEVILRCVPISNHLYFYWYRQILGQKVEFLVSFYNNEISEKSEIFDDQFSVERPDGSNFTLKIRSTKLEDSAMYFCASSEGRGTLYVQYFGPGTRLTVT.

V is TRBV7-3 and J is TRBJ1-2, with D perhaps TRBD1 (5 bases). Trimming cost V 4 bases and J 7 bases, with 13 bases left between them. The length of the CDR3 is 13 residues. In germline, CDR1 is SGHTA, CDR2 FQGTGA. The CDR3 sequence is CASSWAPTVGYTF. In DNA form, the CDR3 reads TGTGCCAGCAGCTGGGCGCCGACAGTTGGCTACACCTTC. The entire variable domain, with the rest obtained from reference TRBV7-3 and TRBJ1-2, is as follows: GAGVSQTPSNKVTEKGKYVELRCDPISGHTALYWYRQSLGQGPEFLIYFQGTGAADDSGLPNDRFFAVRPEGSVSTLKIQRTERGDSAVYLCASSWAPTVGYTFGSGTRLTVV.

CDR3 DNA sequence: TGCAGTGCTAGAGATCCCCTAGCGGCCTACGAGCAGTACTTC. Encoded protein: CSARDPLAAYEQYF. This rearrangement joins TRBV20-1 to TRBJ2-7; 7 bases are a match to TRBD2. The CDR3 runs to 14 residues. J lost 2 bases, V lost 0 bases, and 4 bases had no gene match. Germline V gives CDR1 DFQATT, CDR2 SNEGSKA (reference sequence).

The gene calls are TRBV2 and TRBJ2-1, with TRBD1 matching over 8 bases. Germline CDR1 reads SNHLY; CDR2 reads FYNNEI. This CDR3 region has 13 residues. Trimming cost V 9 bases and J 4 bases; bases outside gene matches: 5. The CDR3 DNA is TGTGCCAGTCGGACAGGGCATTACAATGAGCAGTTCTTC. Encoded protein: CASRTGHYNEQFF. Full variable domain (rest looked up from reference TRBV2 and TRBJ2-1): EPEVTQTPSHQVTQMGQEVILRCVPISNHLYFYWYRQILGQKVEFLVSFYNNEISEKSEIFDDQFSVERPDGSNFTLKIRSTKLEDSAMYFCASRTGHYNEQFFGPGTRLTVL.

This sequence joins TRBV11-2 and TRBJ2-6; TRBD2 aligns across 14 bases. This CDR3 comprises 17 residues. CDR1 and CDR2 (germline): SGHAT, FQNNGV. V was pared by 10 bases and J by 3 bases, with 8 bases of the junction left unmatched. The CDR3 loop is CATSGLAGGFGANVLTF. The CDR3, as DNA: TGTGCCACTAGCGGACTAGCGGGAGGTTTTGGGGCCAACGTCCTGACTTTC.

The gene calls are TRBV6-1 and TRBJ2-2, with D uncertain. The germline V gene has CDR1 MNHNS and CDR2 SASEGT. The CDR3 is made up of 13 amino acids. The V and J ends lost 6 bases and 0 bases respectively, with 5 bases between them. CDR3 loop: CASRATNTGELFF. In nucleotides, the CDR3 is TGTGCCAGCAGGGCGACGAACACCGGGGAGCTGTTTTTT.

This clonotype was observed many times. V is TRBV5-4 and J is TRBJ2-7; 10 bases match TRBD1. Germline V gives CDR1 SGHNT, CDR2 YYREEE (reference sequence). The V segment lost 0 bases and the J segment 5 bases; nucleotides outside the gene matches: 2. The CDR3 covers 14 residues. CDR3 loop: CASSLETGGDEQYF. The CDR3 DNA sequence: TGTGCCAGCAGCTTGGAGACAGGGGGCGACGAGCAGTACTTC.

This clonotype showed up just a few times. V gene TRBV24-1 combines with J gene TRBJ2-3; D gene uncertain. V lost 3 bases and J 6 bases, leaving 15 bases between the germline ends. This CDR3 is built from 15 residues. CDR1 is KGHDR and CDR2 is SFDVKD in the germline V gene. For the CDR3, the DNA is TGTGCCACCAGTGATAGTTTGGCCTTACGGGATACGCAGTATTTT. Translation gives CATSDSLALRDTQYF.

V and J are TRBV11-2 and TRBJ1-1; D is uncertain. V lost 1 base, J lost 10 bases, and 13 bases lay in between. CDR1 and CDR2 from the germline V gene are SGHAT and FQNNGV. This CDR3 is built from 13 residues. CDR3: CASSLAPLGSAFF. The CDR3 region has the DNA TGTGCCAGCAGCTTAGCCCCATTAGGTTCAGCTTTCTTT.

This clonotype was seen just once. The chain recombines TRBV3-1 with TRBJ2-1, with 9 bases matching TRBD2. The CDR3 covers 16 residues. Per germline, CDR1 LGHDT and CDR2 YNNKEL (reference sequence). Germline trimming cut 1 base from V and 5 bases from J; bases unmatched to any gene: 6. In DNA, the CDR3 is TGTGCCAGCAGCCAAGGGCGGTCTAGCGGGAACAATGAGCAGTTCTTC. Translated: CASSQGRSSGNNEQFF.